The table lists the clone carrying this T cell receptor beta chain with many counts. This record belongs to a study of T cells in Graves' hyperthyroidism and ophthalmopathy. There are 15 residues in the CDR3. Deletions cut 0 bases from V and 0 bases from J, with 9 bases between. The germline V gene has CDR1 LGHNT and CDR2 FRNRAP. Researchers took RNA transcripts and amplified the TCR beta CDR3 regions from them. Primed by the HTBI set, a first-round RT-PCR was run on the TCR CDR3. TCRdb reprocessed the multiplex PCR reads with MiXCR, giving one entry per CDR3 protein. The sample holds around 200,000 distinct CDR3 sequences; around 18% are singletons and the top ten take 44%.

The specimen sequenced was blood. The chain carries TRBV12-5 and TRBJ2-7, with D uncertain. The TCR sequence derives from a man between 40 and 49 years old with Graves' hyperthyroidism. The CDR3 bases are TGTGCTAGTGGTTTGGTACTGGTGATCTCCTACGAGCAGTACTTC. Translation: CASGLVLVISYEQYF.